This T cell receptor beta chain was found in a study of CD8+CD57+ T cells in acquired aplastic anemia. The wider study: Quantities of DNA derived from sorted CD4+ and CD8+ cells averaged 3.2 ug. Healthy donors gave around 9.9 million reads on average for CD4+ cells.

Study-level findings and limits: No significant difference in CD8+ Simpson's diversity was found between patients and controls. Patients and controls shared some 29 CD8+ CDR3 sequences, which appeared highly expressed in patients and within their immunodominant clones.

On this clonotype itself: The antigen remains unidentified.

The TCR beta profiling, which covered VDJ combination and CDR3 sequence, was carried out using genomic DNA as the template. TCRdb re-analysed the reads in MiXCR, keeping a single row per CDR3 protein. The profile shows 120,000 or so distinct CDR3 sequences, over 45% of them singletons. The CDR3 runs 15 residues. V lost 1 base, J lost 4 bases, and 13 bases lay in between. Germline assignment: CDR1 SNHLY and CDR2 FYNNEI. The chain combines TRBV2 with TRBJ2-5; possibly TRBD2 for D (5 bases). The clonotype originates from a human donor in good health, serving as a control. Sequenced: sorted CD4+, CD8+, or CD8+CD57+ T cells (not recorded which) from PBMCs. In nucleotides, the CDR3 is TGTGCCAGCAGTGAAGAGCGAGGCAGCGGAGAGACCCAGTACTTC. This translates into CASSEERGSGETQYF.